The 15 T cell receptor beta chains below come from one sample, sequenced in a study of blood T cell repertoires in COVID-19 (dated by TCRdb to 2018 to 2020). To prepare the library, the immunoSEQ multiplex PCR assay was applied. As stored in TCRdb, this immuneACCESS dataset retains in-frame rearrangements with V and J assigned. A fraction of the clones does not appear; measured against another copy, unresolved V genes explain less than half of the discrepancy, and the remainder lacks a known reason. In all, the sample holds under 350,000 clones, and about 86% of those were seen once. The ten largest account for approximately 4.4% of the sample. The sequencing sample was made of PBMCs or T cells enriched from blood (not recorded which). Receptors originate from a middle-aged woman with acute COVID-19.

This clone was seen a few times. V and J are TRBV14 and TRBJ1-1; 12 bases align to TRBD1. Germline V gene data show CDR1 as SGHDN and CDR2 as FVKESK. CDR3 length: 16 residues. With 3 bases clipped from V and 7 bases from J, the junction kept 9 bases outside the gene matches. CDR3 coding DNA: TGTGCCAGCAGCCAGCCCGGGACAGGGGGCCCGAGTGAAGCTTTCTTT. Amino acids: CASSQPGTGGPSEAFF.

The CDR3 DNA sequence: TGTGCCAGCAGCTGGGGGGACACTGAAGCTTTCTTT. Translating gives CASSWGDTEAFF. V is TRBV3-1 (or the pseudogene TRBV3-2) and J is TRBJ1-1; TRBD1 might be the D (5 bases). This CDR3 is 12 amino acids long. CDR1 is LGHDT and CDR2 is YNNKEL in the germline V gene (reference sequence). Deletions cut 5 bases from V and 3 bases from J, with 7 bases between.

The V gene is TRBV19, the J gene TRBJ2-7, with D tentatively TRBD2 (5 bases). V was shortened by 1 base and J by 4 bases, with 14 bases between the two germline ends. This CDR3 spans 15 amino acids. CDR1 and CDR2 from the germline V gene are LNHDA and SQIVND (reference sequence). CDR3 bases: TGTGCCAGTAGTATAGCTAGCAGCCCCGTGTACGAGCAGTACTTC. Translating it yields CASSIASSPVYEQYF.

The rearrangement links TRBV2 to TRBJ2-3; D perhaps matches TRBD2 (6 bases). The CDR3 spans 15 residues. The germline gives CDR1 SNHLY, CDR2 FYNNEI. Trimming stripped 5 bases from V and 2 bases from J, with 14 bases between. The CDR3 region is CASSSQRAPTDTQYF. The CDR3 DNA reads TGTGCCAGCAGTAGTCAGCGGGCGCCCACAGATACGCAGTATTTT.

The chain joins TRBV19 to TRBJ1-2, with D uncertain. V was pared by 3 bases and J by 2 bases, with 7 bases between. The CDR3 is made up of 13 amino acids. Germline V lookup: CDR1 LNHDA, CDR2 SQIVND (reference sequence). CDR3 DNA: TGTGCCAGTAGTATGGACTCGAACTATGGCTACACCTTC. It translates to CASSMDSNYGYTF. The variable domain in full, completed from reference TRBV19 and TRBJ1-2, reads DGGITQSPKYLFRKEGQNVTLSCEQNLNHDAMYWYRQDPGQGLRLIYYSQIVNDFQKGDIAEGYSVSREKKESFPLTVTSAQKNPTAFYLCASSMDSNYGYTFGSGTRLTVV.

CDR3 in DNA: TGTGCCAGCAGCGGACACAGGGATTCGAACACCGGGGAGCTGTTTTTT. It is translated as CASSGHRDSNTGELFF. This chain connects TRBV9 to TRBJ2-2; D may be TRBD1 (6 bases). The V gene lost 3 bases and the J gene lost 0 bases, with 12 bases spanning the gap. Germline V gene data show CDR1 as SGDLS and CDR2 as YYNGEE. The CDR3 extends over 16 amino acids.

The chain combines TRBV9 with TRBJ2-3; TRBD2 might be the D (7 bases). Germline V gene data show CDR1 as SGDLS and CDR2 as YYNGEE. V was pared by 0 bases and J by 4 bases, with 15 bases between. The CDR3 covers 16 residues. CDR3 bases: TGTGCCAGCAGCGTAGAGACGGGGGGCCCGGCAGATACGCAGTATTTT. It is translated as CASSVETGGPADTQYF.

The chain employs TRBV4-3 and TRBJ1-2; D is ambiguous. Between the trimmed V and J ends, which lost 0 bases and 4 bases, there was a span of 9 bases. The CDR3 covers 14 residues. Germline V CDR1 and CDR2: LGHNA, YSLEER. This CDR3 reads CASSQDHGSYGYTF. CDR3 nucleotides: TGCGCCAGCAGCCAAGATCACGGGTCCTATGGCTACACCTTC.

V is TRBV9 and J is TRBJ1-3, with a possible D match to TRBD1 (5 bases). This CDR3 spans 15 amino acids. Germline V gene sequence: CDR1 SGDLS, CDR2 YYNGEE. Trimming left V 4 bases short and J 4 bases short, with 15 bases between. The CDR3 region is CASSPYGAEGNTIYF. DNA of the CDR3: TGTGCCAGCAGCCCCTATGGGGCAGAAGGAAACACCATATATTTT.

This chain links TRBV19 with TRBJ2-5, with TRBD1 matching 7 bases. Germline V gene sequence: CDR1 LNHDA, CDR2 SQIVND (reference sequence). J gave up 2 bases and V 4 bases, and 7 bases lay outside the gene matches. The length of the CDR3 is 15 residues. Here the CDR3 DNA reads TGTGCCAGTAGTACAGGGGGTGGAAATCAAGAGACCCAGTACTTC. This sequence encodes CASSTGGGNQETQYF.

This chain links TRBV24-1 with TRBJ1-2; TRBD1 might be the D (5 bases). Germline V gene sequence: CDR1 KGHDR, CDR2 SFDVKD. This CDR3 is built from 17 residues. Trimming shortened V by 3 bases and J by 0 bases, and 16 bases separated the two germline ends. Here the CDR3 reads CATSDPFSAGPNYGYTF. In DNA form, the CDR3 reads TGTGCCACCAGTGATCCATTTTCGGCGGGGCCTAACTATGGCTACACCTTC.

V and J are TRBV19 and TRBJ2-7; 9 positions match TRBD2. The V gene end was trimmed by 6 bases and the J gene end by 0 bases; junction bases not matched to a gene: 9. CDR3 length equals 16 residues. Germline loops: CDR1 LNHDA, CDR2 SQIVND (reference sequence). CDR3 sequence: CASSAGLARFSYEQYF. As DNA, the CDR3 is TGTGCCAGTAGCGCAGGACTAGCGCGGTTCTCCTACGAGCAGTACTTC.

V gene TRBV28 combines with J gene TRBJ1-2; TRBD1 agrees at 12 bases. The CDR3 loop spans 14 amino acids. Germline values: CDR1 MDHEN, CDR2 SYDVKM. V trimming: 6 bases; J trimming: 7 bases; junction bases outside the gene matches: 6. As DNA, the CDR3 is TGTGCCAGCAGACCCGGGACAGGGGGCTCTGGCTACACCTTC. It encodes CASRPGTGGSGYTF.

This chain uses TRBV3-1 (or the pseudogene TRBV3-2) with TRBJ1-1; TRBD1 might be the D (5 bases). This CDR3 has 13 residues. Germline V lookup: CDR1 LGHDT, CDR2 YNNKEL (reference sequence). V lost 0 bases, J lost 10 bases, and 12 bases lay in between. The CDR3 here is CASSQDGAGRAFF. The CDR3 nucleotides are TGTGCCAGCAGCCAAGATGGGGCAGGGCGAGCTTTCTTT.

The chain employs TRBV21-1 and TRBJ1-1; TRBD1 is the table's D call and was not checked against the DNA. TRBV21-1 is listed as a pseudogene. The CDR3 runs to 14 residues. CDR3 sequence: CASRGQGANTEAFF. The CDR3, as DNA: TGTGCCAGCAGGGGACAGGGGGCGAACACTGAAGCTTTCTTT.